Following are 26 T cell receptor beta chains from one sample sequenced in a study of cytomegalovirus exposure and HLA in healthy donors. The assay was immunoSEQ multiplex PCR, and TCRdb's table has in-frame clones only and misses some. The data hold roughly 130,000 clones, with roughly 89% observed a single time. Specimen: PBMCs. These receptors all come from a young woman in good health and CMV-seropositive.

V gene TRBV4-2 combines with J gene TRBJ1-5, with 7 bases fitting TRBD1. Germline values: CDR1 LGHNA, CDR2 YNFKEQ. The ends lost 1 base at V and 8 bases at J; junction bases unmatched: 14. This CDR3 spans 17 amino acids. CDR3 region: CASSQVPGTDTIKPQHF. The CDR3 coding sequence is TGTGCCAGCAGCCAAGTGCCAGGGACAGACACTATCAAGCCCCAGCATTTT.

The chain joins TRBV5-7 to TRBJ1-2, with TRBD1 identical over 9 bases. TRBV5-7 is designated an ORF whose function remains uncertain. V was pared by 7 bases and J by 3 bases, with 16 bases of the junction left unmatched. This CDR3 comprises 17 residues. CDR3 in amino acids: CASFPWGGRQGDYGYTF. In DNA form, the CDR3 reads TGTGCCAGCTTCCCCTGGGGGGGTAGACAGGGGGACTATGGCTACACCTTC.

The count of this clone is one. V gene TRBV11-2 combines with J gene TRBJ2-1; D perhaps matches TRBD1 (7 bases). With 0 bases removed from V and 2 bases from J, the gap between germline ends came to 11 bases. The CDR3 sequence is 16 residues long. The germline V gene has CDR1 SGHAT and CDR2 FQNNGV. The CDR3 DNA reads as TGTGCCAGCAGCTTAGACCAGGGGGGTCCCTACAATGAGCAGTTCTTC. This encodes CASSLDQGGPYNEQFF.

The chain uses TRBV4-3 and TRBJ1-1; D is unresolved. The V end was cut by 0 bases, the J end by 0 bases, with 8 bases between. The CDR3 consists of 15 residues. CDR1 and CDR2 from the germline V gene are LGHNA and YSLEER. CDR3 residues: CASSQDRVMNTEAFF. DNA of the CDR3: TGCGCCAGCAGCCAAGATCGAGTCATGAACACTGAAGCTTTCTTT.

V gene TRBV2 combines with J gene TRBJ1-5; D is undetermined. Per the germline V gene, CDR1 is SNHLY and CDR2 is FYNNEI. Trimming pared 3 bases from V and 3 bases from J, leaving 9 bases between. The CDR3 totals 14 residues. The CDR3 DNA reads as TGTGCCAGCAGTGATCAGGCCATCAATCAGCCCCAGCATTTT. Amino acid sequence: CASSDQAINQPQHF.

The chain is built from TRBV30 and TRBJ2-2; perhaps TRBD2 as D (7 bases). CDR3 length: 15 amino acids. From germline, CDR1 is GTSNPN and CDR2 SVGIG (reference sequence). Deletions cut 0 bases from V and 8 bases from J, with 16 bases between. The CDR3 loop is CAWSVGGRGEGELFF. CDR3 nucleotide sequence: TGTGCCTGGAGTGTCGGGGGGCGCGGGGAAGGGGAGCTGTTTTTT.

The rearrangement joins TRBV7-9 to TRBJ1-3, with D unresolved. The V end lost 5 bases, the J end lost 4 bases, and 15 bases lay between the germline ends. Per the germline V gene, CDR1 is SEHNR and CDR2 is FQNEAQ (reference sequence). The CDR3 is made up of 15 amino acids. The CDR3 DNA sequence: TGTGCCAGCAGCCTAAGAGGGCCTTCCGGAAACACCATATATTTT. Translating gives CASSLRGPSGNTIYF.

This chain links TRBV14 with TRBJ2-7; 7 nucleotides agree with TRBD1. The CDR3 contains 14 residues. From germline, CDR1 is SGHDN and CDR2 FVKESK. V lost 5 bases, J lost 3 bases, and 7 bases stayed unmatched. CDR3 sequence (DNA): TGTGCCAGCAGCTTCCATTCAGGGGGCTACGAGCAGTACTTC. This encodes CASSFHSGGYEQYF.

This chain connects TRBV2 to TRBJ2-3; weak D call: TRBD2 (5 bases). CDR3 length: 15 amino acids. CDR1 is SNHLY and CDR2 is FYNNEI in the germline V gene. V lost 0 bases to trimming and J lost 1 base, with 8 bases between them. CDR3 sequence reads: CASSEARRGTDTQYF. The CDR3, as DNA: TGTGCCAGCAGTGAAGCACGGCGGGGCACAGATACGCAGTATTTT.

V gene TRBV9 combines with J gene TRBJ2-5, with unresolved D. CDR1 and CDR2 from the germline V gene are SGDLS and YYNGEE. V was pared by 0 bases and J by 4 bases, with 7 bases between. This CDR3 is 13 amino acids long. The CDR3 DNA reads as TGTGCCAGCAGCGTAGGACTTGGAGAGACCCAGTACTTC. It encodes CASSVGLGETQYF.

The V gene is TRBV10-3, the J gene TRBJ1-5; TRBD1 matches 9 bases. From germline, CDR1 is ENHRY and CDR2 SYGVKD. CDR3 length: 15 amino acids. V dropped 6 bases and J dropped 3; count of bases not matched to a gene: 6. The CDR3 coding sequence is TGTGCCATCAGCCTAGGACAGGGGAACAATCAGCCCCAGCATTTT. Amino acids: CAISLGQGNNQPQHF.

The chain recombines TRBV6-5 with TRBJ1-2, with 10 positions matching TRBD1. The CDR3 is 14 amino acids. Trimming took 6 bases from V and 4 from J; bases not matched to a gene: 5. Germline V CDR1 and CDR2: MNHEY, SVGAGI. CDR3 nucleotides: TGTGCCAGCAGCCCCGGGACAGGGGTCTATGGCTACACCTTC. The encoded protein is CASSPGTGVYGYTF.

The rearrangement links TRBV7-8 to TRBJ1-2, with 7 bases fitting TRBD1. Germline V gives CDR1 SGHVS, CDR2 FQNEAQ. There are 15 residues in the CDR3. Germline trimming cut 5 bases from V and 2 bases from J; bases unmatched to any gene: 8. CDR3 in amino acids: CASSPRDRTNYGYTF. The DNA of the CDR3 is TGTGCCAGCAGCCCTCGGGACAGAACAAACTATGGCTACACCTTC.

The CDR3 sequence is CASSLAGQDYYGYTF. The CDR3 DNA follows: TGTGCCAGCAGCTTGGCCGGGCAGGACTACTATGGCTACACCTTC. This chain uses TRBV5-6 with TRBJ1-2; D unclear. Trimming took 0 bases from V and 3 from J, leaving 12 bases between them. Germline V lookup: CDR1 SGHDT, CDR2 YYEEEE. The CDR3 is made up of 15 amino acids.

The rearrangement joins TRBV7-2 to TRBJ1-5, with D unresolved. This CDR3 contains 14 residues. Trimming stripped 5 bases from V and 6 bases from J, with 14 bases between. Germline CDR1 reads SGHTA; CDR2 reads FQGNSA. The CDR3 loop is CASSDRTGSQPQHF. In nucleotides, the CDR3 is TGTGCCAGCAGCGATCGGACTGGTAGTCAGCCCCAGCATTTT.

The count of this clone is one. This rearrangement joins TRBV27 to TRBJ1-3, with TRBD1 matching over 7 bases. Looked up from germline, CDR1 is MNHEY and CDR2 is SMNVEV (reference sequence). The trim removed 6 bases at V and 3 bases at J, leaving 5 bases unmatched. CDR3 length: 14 amino acids. CDR3: CASRGDSFGNTIYF. CDR3 sequence (DNA): TGTGCCAGCAGGGGGGACAGCTTTGGAAACACCATATATTTT.

V is TRBV2 and J is TRBJ1-4; D not resolved. The CDR3 is 12 amino acids. The V and J ends lost 11 bases and 3 bases respectively, with 10 bases between them. The germline gives CDR1 SNHLY, CDR2 FYNNEI. In nucleotides, the CDR3 is TGTGCCCGAGGGATAGCTAATGAAAAACTGTTTTTT. Protein: CARGIANEKLFF.

The rearrangement uses TRBV19 and TRBJ1-6, with 7 bases that match TRBD1. Germline loops: CDR1 LNHDA, CDR2 SQIVND (reference sequence). This CDR3 spans 17 amino acids. The trim removed 6 bases at V and 5 bases at J, leaving 13 bases unmatched. Here the CDR3 reads CASRSLGDSSDNSPLHF. DNA of the CDR3: TGTGCCAGTAGGTCCCTCGGGGACAGCTCGGATAATTCACCCCTCCACTTT.

V gene TRBV18 combines with J gene TRBJ1-5; 7 bases align to TRBD1. This CDR3 is 16 amino acids long. Germline V gives CDR1 KGHSH, CDR2 LQKENI. With V trimmed by 4 bases and J by 2 bases, 8 bases remained unmatched. This CDR3 reads CASSLVRQGGNQPQHF. As DNA, the CDR3 is TGTGCCAGCTCACTTGTCCGACAGGGTGGCAATCAGCCCCAGCATTTT.

In its sample, this clone was seen once. The rearrangement links TRBV11-3 to TRBJ2-1; D remains ambiguous. Looked up from germline, CDR1 is SGHNT and CDR2 is YENEEA. V dropped 1 base and J dropped 4 bases, with 14 bases sitting between them. The CDR3 extends over 16 amino acids. The CDR3 sequence is CASSLGQYDGYNEQFF. CDR3 sequence (DNA): TGTGCCAGCAGCTTAGGGCAGTATGATGGTTACAATGAGCAGTTCTTC.

This chain links TRBV5-4 with TRBJ1-2; a weak D match, TRBD1 (5 bases). CDR1 SGHNT and CDR2 YYREEE come from the germline V gene (reference sequence). The CDR3 totals 14 residues. The germline V and J ends were trimmed by 4 bases and 3 bases, with 13 bases remaining between them. CDR3 sequence: CASSAPTDYYGYTF. The CDR3 bases are TGTGCCAGCAGCGCACCGACAGATTACTATGGCTACACCTTC.

This chain connects TRBV9 to TRBJ1-1; 9 bases align to TRBD1. Germline CDR1 is SGDLS and CDR2 is YYNGEE. V lost 4 bases to trimming and J lost 3 bases; unmatched junction nucleotides: 4. The CDR3 consists of 14 residues. CDR3 protein: CASSLWTGDTEAFF. The CDR3 DNA is TGTGCCAGCAGCCTCTGGACAGGGGACACTGAAGCTTTCTTT.

The genes are TRBV19 and TRBJ1-5; TRBD1 aligns across 8 bases. Germline V gene data show CDR1 as LNHDA and CDR2 as SQIVND (reference sequence). The length of the CDR3 is 16 residues. After removal of 5 bases from V and 5 bases from J, the junction contained 11 bases not matched to a gene. The CDR3 is CASSLYRDRSDQPQHF. The CDR3 nucleotides read TGTGCCAGTAGTCTCTACCGGGACAGGTCCGATCAGCCCCAGCATTTT.

The chain combines TRBV27 with TRBJ2-5; 9 nucleotides agree with TRBD1. V shed 1 base, J shed 5 bases, and the junction held 8 bases outside the gene matches. CDR1 MNHEY and CDR2 SMNVEV come from the germline V gene (reference sequence). This CDR3 is built from 16 residues. CDR3 amino acids: CASSLLYRGRGETQYF. CDR3 DNA: TGTGCCAGCAGTTTATTGTACAGGGGGCGCGGGGAGACCCAGTACTTC.

The rearrangement uses TRBV10-1 and TRBJ2-1, with 11 bases lining up with TRBD1. The CDR3 sequence is 16 residues long. CDR1 and CDR2 from the germline V gene are WNHNN and SYGVQD (reference sequence). After removal of 4 bases from V and 9 bases from J, the junction contained 11 bases not matched to a gene. This CDR3 is CASSGLDRGRIGEQFF. DNA for the CDR3: TGCGCCAGCAGTGGCTTGGACAGGGGGCGAATTGGTGAGCAGTTCTTC.

The chain uses TRBV19 and TRBJ1-5; weak D call: TRBD1 (6 bases). This CDR3 spans 15 amino acids. The V and J ends lost 4 bases and 6 bases respectively, with 16 bases between them. Germline loops: CDR1 LNHDA, CDR2 SQIVND (reference sequence). This CDR3 reads CASSTTGPSGQPQHF. The DNA of the CDR3 is TGTGCCAGTAGTACCACAGGGCCGTCAGGTCAGCCCCAGCATTTT.